This record concerns one T cell receptor beta chain sequence. The PCR used 60 Vbeta and 13 Jbeta primers. Sequencing used immunoSEQ multiplex PCR; TCRdb keeps in-frame clones, though not all of them. The sample records about 190,000 clones, roughly three quarters being singletons. These data are taken from a study of cytomegalovirus exposure and HLA in healthy donors. J gave up 8 bases and V 8 bases, and 3 bases lay outside the gene matches. Germline V gene data show CDR1 as DFQATT and CDR2 as SNEGSKA (reference sequence). The CDR3 contains 10 residues. The V call is TRBV20-1, the J call TRBJ2-1; 7 positions agree with TRBD2. The material sequenced was PBMCs. The clonotype comes from a woman under 30 in good health and CMV-seronegative. The CDR3 protein is CSSSGDEQFF. Here the CDR3 DNA reads TGCAGTTCAAGCGGGGATGAGCAGTTCTTC.